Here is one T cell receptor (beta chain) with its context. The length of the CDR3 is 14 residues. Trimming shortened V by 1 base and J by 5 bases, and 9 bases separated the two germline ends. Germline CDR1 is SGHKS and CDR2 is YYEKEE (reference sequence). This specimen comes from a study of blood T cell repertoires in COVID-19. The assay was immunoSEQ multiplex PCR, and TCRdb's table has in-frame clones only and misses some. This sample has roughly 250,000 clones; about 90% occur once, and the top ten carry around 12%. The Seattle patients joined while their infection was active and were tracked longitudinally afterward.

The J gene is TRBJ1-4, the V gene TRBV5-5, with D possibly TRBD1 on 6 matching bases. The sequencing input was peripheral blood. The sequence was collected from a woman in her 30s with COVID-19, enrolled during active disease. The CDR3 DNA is TGTGCCAGCAGCTTGACAGGGTGGAATGAAAAACTGTTTTTT. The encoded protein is CASSLTGWNEKLFF.